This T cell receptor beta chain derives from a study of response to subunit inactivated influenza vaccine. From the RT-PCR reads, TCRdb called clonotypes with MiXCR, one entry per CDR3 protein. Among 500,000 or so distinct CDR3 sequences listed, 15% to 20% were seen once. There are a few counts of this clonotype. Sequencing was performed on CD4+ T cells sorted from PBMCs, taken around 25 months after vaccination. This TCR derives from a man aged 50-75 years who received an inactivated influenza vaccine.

CDR3 amino acids: CASSLPLTGGYNEQFF. CDR3 coding DNA: TGTGCCAGCAGCCTGCCGTTGACAGGGGGCTACAATGAGCAGTTCTTC. The chain is built from TRBV12-3 or TRBV12-4 and TRBJ2-1; 9 bases map to TRBD1. V lost 6 bases and J lost 3; bases outside the gene matches: 9. This CDR3 is built from 16 residues.